This TCR beta chain was obtained from a study of CD8 T cells in ankylosing spondylitis. Overall study results and limits: Researchers reportedly found disease-linked clones significantly enriched in matched ankylosing spondylitis synovial fluid. Made up of fewer than ten highly homologous variants, a TCR beta motif appeared characteristic of ankylosing spondylitis blood.

The sample holds many counts of this clonotype. Its matching antigen is unknown. Germline assignment: CDR1 SGHRS and CDR2 YFSETQ. The CDR3 runs to 14 residues. Trimming took off 4 bases at V and 2 bases at J, with 12 bases between the two ends. Each CDR3 protein is one row after TCRdb ran MiXCR on the 5' RACE reads. Here the sample spans around 890,000 distinct CDR3 sequences, approximately 12% being singletons. The chain links TRBV5-1 to TRBJ2-5; possibly TRBD2 for D (6 bases). Sequences were obtained from blood, either unsorted or a sorted T cell fraction (not recorded which). This clonotype was obtained from a male donor with ankylosing spondylitis. The CDR3 reads CASSRGGRQETQYF. CDR3 DNA: TGCGCCAGCAGCCGGGGAGGTCGACAAGAGACCCAGTACTTC. Together with reference TRBV5-1 and TRBJ2-5, the CDR3 gives the full variable domain: KAGVTQTPRYLIKTRGQQVTLSCSPISGHRSVSWYQQTPGQGLQFLFEYFSETQRNKGNFPGRFSGRQFSNSRSEMNVSTLELGDSALYLCASSRGGRQETQYFGPGTRLLVL.